The sequence of this TCR beta chain was determined in a study of blood T cell repertoires in COVID-19. For the study at large: Sample material is recorded as cDNA or gDNA derived from T cells, B-cell-depleted T cells, or PBMCs.

V shed 5 bases and J shed 8 bases, with 16 bases lying between them. The CDR3 loop spans 14 amino acids. From germline, CDR1 is SGHTA and CDR2 FQGTGA. Sequencing was performed with immunoSEQ multiplex PCR; in TCRdb, only in-frame clones are kept and a portion is missing. The sample gives 80,000 or so clones, about three quarters of which show up once; over 5.5% is in the top ten. The receptor was isolated from a man in his fifties with active or convalescent COVID-19. This chain connects TRBV7-3 to TRBJ2-1; maybe TRBD2 (7 bases). The sequenced material came from peripheral blood. The CDR3 nucleotides are TGTGCCAGCAGCCCGGGGGCGGGGGATTATGAGCAGTTCTTC. It translates to CASSPGAGDYEQFF.